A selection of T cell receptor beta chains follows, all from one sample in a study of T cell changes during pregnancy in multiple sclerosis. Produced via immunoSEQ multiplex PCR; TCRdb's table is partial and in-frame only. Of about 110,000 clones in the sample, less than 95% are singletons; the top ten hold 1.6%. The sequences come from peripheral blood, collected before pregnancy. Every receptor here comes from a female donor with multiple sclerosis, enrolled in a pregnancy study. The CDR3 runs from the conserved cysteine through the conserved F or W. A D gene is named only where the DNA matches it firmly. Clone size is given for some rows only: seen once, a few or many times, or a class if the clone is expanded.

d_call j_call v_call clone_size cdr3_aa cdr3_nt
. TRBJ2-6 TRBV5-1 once CASSPLSGANVLTF TGCGCCAGCAGCCCCCTTTCTGGGGCCAACGTCCTGACTTTC
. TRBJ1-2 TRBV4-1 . CASSHRQERDYGYTF TGCGCCAGCAGCCACCGACAGGAACGGGACTATGGCTACACCTTC
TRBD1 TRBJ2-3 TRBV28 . CASSGTGASTDTQYF TGTGCCAGCTCCGGGACAGGGGCTAGCACAGATACGCAGTATTTT
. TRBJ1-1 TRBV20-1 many CNAGVAEAFF TGCAATGCAGGGGTTGCTGAAGCTTTCTTT
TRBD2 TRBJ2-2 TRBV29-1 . CSGVLAGGQTGELFF TGCAGCGGCGTGCTGGCGGGGGGGCAAACCGGGGAGCTGTTTTTT
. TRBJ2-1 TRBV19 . CATEGPQGEQFF TGTGCCACCGAAGGCCCACAGGGAGAGCAGTTCTTC
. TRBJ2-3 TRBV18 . CASSPTQVRAFTDTQYF TGTGCCAGCTCACCCACCCAGGTGAGGGCGTTCACAGATACGCAGTATTTT
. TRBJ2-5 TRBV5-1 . CASSKAPEETQYF TGCGCCAGCAGCAAAGCGCCAGAAGAGACCCAGTACTTC
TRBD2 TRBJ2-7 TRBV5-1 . CASSSEAGETYEQYF TGCGCCAGCAGCTCCGAAGCGGGAGAAACCTACGAGCAGTACTTC
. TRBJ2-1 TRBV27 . CASSFGVFAGSSYNEQFF TGTGCCAGCAGTTTCGGGGTTTTCGCGGGATCGTCCTACAATGAGCAGTTCTTC
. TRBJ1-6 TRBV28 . CASKDPGFSPLHF TGTGCCAGCAAAGATCCGGGGTTTTCACCCCTCCACTTT
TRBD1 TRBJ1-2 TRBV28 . CASSFSGQLLYGYTF TGTGCCAGCAGTTTCTCGGGACAGCTTCTCTATGGCTACACCTTC
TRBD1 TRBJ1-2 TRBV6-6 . CASSDDGTGVGGYTF TGTGCCAGCAGTGACGACGGGACAGGGGTAGGAGGCTACACCTTC
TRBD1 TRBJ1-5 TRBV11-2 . CASSPGGTGNQPQHF TGTGCCAGCAGCCCAGGGGGTACGGGCAATCAGCCCCAGCATTTT
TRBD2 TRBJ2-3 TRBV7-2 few CASSLDGRLTDTQYF TGTGCCAGCAGCTTAGACGGGAGGCTCACAGATACGCAGTATTTT
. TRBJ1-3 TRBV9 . CASSVEVSRDTIYF TGTGCCAGCAGCGTAGAGGTCTCGCGGGACACCATATATTTT
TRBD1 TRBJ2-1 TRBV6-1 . CASSKDRGGEQFF TGTGCCAGCAGTAAAGACAGGGGAGGTGAGCAGTTCTTC
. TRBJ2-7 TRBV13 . CASSLGGLEQYF TGTGCCAGCAGCTTAGGGGGGCTCGAGCAGTACTTC
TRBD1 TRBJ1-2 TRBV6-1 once CASREQGAKGYTF TGTGCCAGCAGGGAACAGGGGGCGAAAGGCTACACCTTC
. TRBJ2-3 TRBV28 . CASSPGDISTDTQYF TGTGCCAGCAGTCCCGGGGACATTAGCACAGATACGCAGTATTTT
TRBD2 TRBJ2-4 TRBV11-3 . CTSSPTRGVLAKNIQYF TGTACCAGCAGCCCTACACGGGGGGTTCTAGCCAAAAACATTCAGTACTTC
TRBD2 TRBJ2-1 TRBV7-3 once CASSFLAGFYNEQFF TGTGCCAGCAGCTTTCTAGCGGGCTTCTACAATGAGCAGTTCTTC
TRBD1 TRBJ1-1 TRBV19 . CASSILPGQVNTEAFF TGTGCCAGTAGTATTTTGCCGGGACAGGTGAACACTGAAGCTTTCTTT
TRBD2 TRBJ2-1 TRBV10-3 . CAISGLAGNYNEQFF TGTGCCATCAGCGGACTAGCGGGAAACTACAATGAGCAGTTCTTC
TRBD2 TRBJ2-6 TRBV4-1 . CASSPMAGGGFSLGANVLTF TGCGCCAGCAGCCCTATGGCGGGCGGGGGGTTCTCTCTGGGGGCCAACGTCCTGACTTTC
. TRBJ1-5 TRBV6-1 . CASSWADQPQHF TGTGCCAGCAGTTGGGCCGATCAGCCCCAGCATTTT
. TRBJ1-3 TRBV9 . CASSSRDGGSTGNTIYF TGTGCCAGCAGCTCAAGGGACGGGGGTAGCACTGGAAACACCATATATTTT
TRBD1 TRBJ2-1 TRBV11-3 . CASSLATTGVREQFF TGTGCCAGCAGCTTAGCCACCACAGGGGTACGCGAGCAGTTCTTC
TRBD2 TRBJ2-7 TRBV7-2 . CASSLNGASGYEQYF TGTGCCAGCAGCTTAAATGGGGCTAGCGGTTACGAGCAGTACTTC
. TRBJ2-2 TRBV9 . CASSIRTGELFF TGTGCCAGCAGCATCCGCACCGGGGAGCTGTTTTTT
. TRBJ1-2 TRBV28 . CASSLSDRTIYGYTF TGTGCCAGCAGTTTATCGGACAGAACGATCTATGGCTACACCTTC
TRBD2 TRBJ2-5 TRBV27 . CASRPLAGGETQYF TGTGCCAGCAGACCACTAGCGGGGGGAGAGACCCAGTACTTC
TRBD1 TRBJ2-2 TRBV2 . CASSEQGAIGELFF TGTGCCAGCAGTGAACAGGGGGCAATCGGGGAGCTGTTTTTT
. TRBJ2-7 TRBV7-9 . CASSFGSSEQYF TGTGCCAGCAGCTTTGGGAGTTCGGAGCAGTACTTC
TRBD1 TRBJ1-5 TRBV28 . CASSLSGQGTYSNQPQHF TGTGCCAGCAGTTTATCAGGACAGGGCACCTATAGCAATCAGCCCCAGCATTTT
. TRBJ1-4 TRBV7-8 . CASSLDGGATNEKLFF TGTGCCAGCAGCTTAGATGGGGGGGCAACTAATGAAAAACTGTTTTTT